These 29 T cell receptor beta chains were all obtained from the same sample, sequenced in a study of blood T cell repertoires in COVID-19. TCRdb's table, derived via immunoSEQ multiplex PCR, lists solely in-frame clones and lacks some. The data show 250,000 to 300,000 clones, about 90% seen once. The sample taken for sequencing was peripheral blood. These receptor sequences come from a woman between 25 and 40 years old with COVID-19, enrolled during active disease.

The genes are TRBV6-5 and TRBJ1-2, with D possibly matching TRBD1 (6 bases). The CDR3 is made up of 15 amino acids. Trimming shortened V by 6 bases and J by 0 bases, and 14 bases separated the two germline ends. Germline V gene data show CDR1 as MNHEY and CDR2 as SVGAGI. In DNA, the CDR3 is TGTGCCAGCAGCTACCAGGGGCGGACTAACTATGGCTACACCTTC. Translation gives CASSYQGRTNYGYTF.

The rearrangement joins TRBV6-1 to TRBJ2-2, with a possible D match to TRBD2 (7 bases). Germline V gene lookup returns CDR1 MNHNS and CDR2 SASEGT. The V end was cut by 3 bases, the J end by 7 bases, with 21 bases between. This CDR3 comprises 17 residues. The DNA for the CDR3 is TGTGCCAGCAGTGATTTGTTGGCGGGGGCATCTCTCGGGGAGCTGTTTTTT. Translated: CASSDLLAGASLGELFF.

The chain carries TRBV19 and TRBJ2-7; a possible D gene is TRBD2 (6 bases). Per the germline V gene, CDR1 is LNHDA and CDR2 is SQIVND (reference sequence). The CDR3 runs to 16 residues. The V end was cut by 5 bases, the J end by 3 bases, with 20 bases between. This chain's CDR3 is CASSPWGGAYFYEQYF. The CDR3 coding sequence is TGTGCCAGTAGTCCATGGGGCGGGGCTTACTTCTACGAGCAGTACTTC.

This chain connects TRBV10-3 to TRBJ1-6; D ambiguous. The germline CDR1 and CDR2 sequences are ENHRY and SYGVKD. This CDR3 has 13 amino acids. V lost 2 bases to trimming and J lost 9 bases, with 8 bases between them. CDR3 nucleotides: TGTGCCATCAGTGAGGCGGGTGGTTCACCCCTCCACTTT. Protein sequence: CAISEAGGSPLHF.

The chain carries TRBV21-1 and TRBJ1-3. TRBV21-1 is described as a pseudogene. The CDR3 is made up of 21 amino acids. The CDR3 nucleotides are TGTGCCAGCAGCAAAGCGCTTTCGGTCGAGCACTCCGATTTCTCTGGAAACACCATATATTTT. Protein sequence: CASSKALSVEHSDFSGNTIYF.

The rearrangement links TRBV2 to TRBJ1-6, with unresolved D. This CDR3 has 15 residues. From germline, CDR1 is SNHLY and CDR2 FYNNEI. Trimming removed 7 bases from V and 14 bases from J, with 24 bases in between. The CDR3 DNA follows: TGTGCCAGCACTACAACCCAGCTGGGGAGCGGGGCCCTCCACTTT. Encoded protein: CASTTTQLGSGALHF. Supplemented by reference TRBV2 and TRBJ1-6, the full variable domain reads EPEVTQTPSHQVTQMGQEVILRCVPISNHLYFYWYRQILGQKVEFLVSFYNNEISEKSEIFDDQFSVERPDGSNFTLKIRSTKLEDSAMYFCASTTTQLGSGALHFGNGTRLTVT.

This clone was observed a handful of times. The V gene is TRBV5-6, the J gene TRBJ2-7, with 10 bases identical to TRBD1. The CDR3 sequence is 14 residues long. The germline V gene has CDR1 SGHDT and CDR2 YYEEEE. The J segment lost 12 bases and the V segment lost 3 bases, leaving 12 bases of the junction unmatched. CDR3 coding DNA: TGTGCCAGCAGCTATGGGACAGGGGTAAACCTTCCGTACTTC. Protein: CASSYGTGVNLPYF.

This chain joins TRBV4-2 and TRBJ2-5; 10 bases align to TRBD2. Germline loops: CDR1 LGHNA, CDR2 YNFKEQ. The CDR3 has 15 amino acids. Trimming cost V 4 bases and J 2 bases; bases outside gene matches: 4. CDR3 DNA: TGTGCCAGCAGCCCCACTAGCGGGGAGCAAGAGACCCAGTACTTC. Translated: CASSPTSGEQETQYF.

The chain combines TRBV5-1 with TRBJ2-5; 7 nucleotides align to TRBD2. Trimming at V came to 0 bases and at J to 4 bases, leaving 12 bases not matched to a gene. The CDR3 is made up of 17 amino acids. CDR1 SGHRS and CDR2 YFSETQ come from the germline V gene. The CDR3, as DNA: TGCGCCAGCAGCTTGGCCGGGGGAGGGACGAAAATAGAGACCCAGTACTTC. Amino acid sequence: CASSLAGGGTKIETQYF.

The chain joins TRBV7-9 to TRBJ1-6; the D is unclear. Germline CDR1 and CDR2: SEHNR and FQNEAQ (reference sequence). Trimming pared 2 bases from V and 4 bases from J, leaving 6 bases between. This CDR3 region has 14 residues. CDR3 loop: CASSLPPYNSPLHF. The CDR3, as DNA: TGTGCCAGCAGCTTACCTCCGTATAATTCACCCCTCCACTTT.

This clone has only one observation. This chain connects TRBV5-6 to TRBJ1-1, with D uncertain. V was shortened by 1 base and J by 4 bases, with 11 bases between the two germline ends. CDR3 length: 14 amino acids. CDR1 is SGHDT and CDR2 is YYEEEE in the germline V gene. CDR3 loop: CASSLLAGFTEAFF. CDR3 DNA sequence: TGTGCCAGCAGCTTGTTAGCGGGGTTCACTGAAGCTTTCTTT. The whole variable domain, filled in from reference TRBV5-6 and TRBJ1-1, reads DAGVTQSPTHLIKTRGQQVTLRCSPKSGHDTVSWYQQALGQGPQFIFQYYEEEERQRGNFPDRFSGHQFPNYSSELNVNALLLGDSALYLCASSLLAGFTEAFFGQGTRLTVV.

The chain uses TRBV21-1 and TRBJ2-1; TRBD2 is the table's D call and was not checked against the DNA. TRBV21-1 is deemed a pseudogene. This CDR3 comprises 16 residues. The CDR3 DNA sequence: TGTGCCAGCAGCAAACGGGGGGCAGGGTCCTACAATGAGCAGTTCTTC. Translating gives CASSKRGAGSYNEQFF.

This clone has just one count. The rearrangement uses TRBV10-2 and TRBJ2-3, with TRBD1 identical over 11 bases. The germline V gene has CDR1 WSHSY and CDR2 SAAADI. CDR3 length: 14 residues. The ends lost 5 bases at V and 4 bases at J; junction bases unmatched: 2. CDR3 residues: CASSWTGGADTQYF. CDR3 DNA sequence: TGCGCCAGCAGTTGGACAGGGGGCGCAGATACGCAGTATTTT.

The chain couples TRBV6-6 to TRBJ2-1, with 9 bases that match TRBD1. Germline values: CDR1 MNHNY, CDR2 SVGAGI (reference sequence). Losses at the gene ends were 2 bases for V and 11 bases for J; bases not matched to a gene: 10. The CDR3 consists of 15 residues. In DNA, the CDR3 is TGTGCCAGCAGTTACGCCGGGACAGGGTGGGAGAAGCAGTTCTTC. It specifies CASSYAGTGWEKQFF.

The CDR3 sequence: CASSLGPNTDTQYF. In DNA, the CDR3 is TGTGCCAGCAGCTTGGGCCCGAACACAGATACGCAGTATTTT. This chain connects TRBV11-3 to TRBJ2-3; D gene unclear. Germline CDR1 and CDR2: SGHNT and YENEEA. The V and J ends lost 3 bases and 2 bases respectively, with 9 bases between them. The CDR3 length is 14 residues.

The chain combines TRBV2 with TRBJ1-4; 10 nucleotides line up with TRBD1. Germline trimming cut 6 bases from V and 7 bases from J; bases unmatched to any gene: 5. Germline CDR1 is SNHLY and CDR2 is FYNNEI. This CDR3 spans 14 amino acids. The CDR3: CASRSGTGVEKLFF. CDR3 nucleotide sequence: TGTGCCAGCAGATCCGGGACAGGGGTTGAAAAACTGTTTTTT. Based on the CDR3 plus reference TRBV2 and TRBJ1-4, the full variable domain is EPEVTQTPSHQVTQMGQEVILRCVPISNHLYFYWYRQILGQKVEFLVSFYNNEISEKSEIFDDQFSVERPDGSNFTLKIRSTKLEDSAMYFCASRSGTGVEKLFFGSGTQLSVL.

The J gene is TRBJ2-7, the V gene TRBV19; a possible D gene is TRBD2 (5 bases). This CDR3 has 16 residues. Germline V lookup: CDR1 LNHDA, CDR2 SQIVND (reference sequence). V was pared by 7 bases and J by 2 bases, with 21 bases between. In nucleotides, the CDR3 is TGTGCCAGTACTCCAAATCCCGGCAGACTAACCTACGAGCAGTACTTC. It translates to CASTPNPGRLTYEQYF. Supplemented by reference TRBV19 and TRBJ2-7, the full variable domain reads DGGITQSPKYLFRKEGQNVTLSCEQNLNHDAMYWYRQDPGQGLRLIYYSQIVNDFQKGDIAEGYSVSREKKESFPLTVTSAQKNPTAFYLCASTPNPGRLTYEQYFGPGTRLTVT.

This CDR3 is CASRQGTGPTNEKLFF. CDR3 coding DNA: TGTGCCAGCAGACAGGGGACAGGGCCGACTAATGAAAAACTGTTTTTT. This rearrangement joins TRBV6-6 to TRBJ1-4; 9 nucleotides match TRBD1. With 6 bases clipped from V and 2 bases from J, the junction kept 7 bases outside the gene matches. Germline-derived CDR1 and CDR2 are MNHNY and SVGAGI (reference sequence). This CDR3 has 16 amino acids.

The chain links TRBV27 to TRBJ2-1; 8 positions agree with TRBD2. CDR1 and CDR2 from the germline V gene are MNHEY and SMNVEV (reference sequence). V was pared by 6 bases and J by 6 bases, with 22 bases of the junction left unmatched. The CDR3 has 19 residues. The DNA of the CDR3 is TGTGCCAGCAGACCCCGCCGGTCGGCGGGACTAGGGCCCCGCAATGAGCAGTTCTTC. Amino acid sequence: CASRPRRSAGLGPRNEQFF.

The chain has TRBV2 and TRBJ2-5, with a weak D call TRBD2 (6 bases). V lost 8 bases, J lost 3 bases, and 10 bases lay in between. CDR3 length: 12 residues. CDR1 is SNHLY and CDR2 is FYNNEI in the germline V gene. The CDR3 is CASAGLEETQYF. CDR3 in DNA: TGTGCCAGCGCGGGACTTGAAGAGACCCAGTACTTC. Complete variable domain (other parts from reference TRBV2 and TRBJ2-5): EPEVTQTPSHQVTQMGQEVILRCVPISNHLYFYWYRQILGQKVEFLVSFYNNEISEKSEIFDDQFSVERPDGSNFTLKIRSTKLEDSAMYFCASAGLEETQYFGPGTRLLVL.

The chain employs TRBV11-1 and TRBJ1-1, with a weak D call TRBD1 (6 bases). The CDR3 totals 13 residues. V lost 6 bases and J 5 bases, leaving 13 bases between the germline ends. CDR1 and CDR2 (germline): SGHAT, FQDESV (reference sequence). CDR3 sequence: CASRRPQGTEAFF. CDR3 bases: TGTGCCAGCAGACGCCCTCAGGGGACTGAAGCTTTCTTT.

The J gene is TRBJ1-2, the V gene TRBV2, with TRBD1 matching over 7 bases. Germline CDR1 is SNHLY and CDR2 is FYNNEI. J lost 2 bases, V lost 3 bases, and 3 bases had no gene match. The CDR3 spans 14 residues. In DNA, the CDR3 is TGTGCCAGCAGTGACCAGGGGGACAACTATGGCTACACCTTC. This translates into CASSDQGDNYGYTF.

V and J are TRBV7-9 and TRBJ1-2, with 10 bases that match TRBD1. Germline V gene sequence: CDR1 SEHNR, CDR2 FQNEAQ (reference sequence). This CDR3 is built from 15 residues. The J segment lost 3 bases and the V segment lost 5 bases, leaving 6 bases of the junction unmatched. CDR3 protein: CASSVGTGDYYGYTF. The CDR3, as DNA: TGTGCCAGCAGCGTAGGGACAGGGGATTACTATGGCTACACCTTC. The full variable domain, completed using reference TRBV7-9 and TRBJ1-2, is DTGVSQNPRHKITKRGQNVTFRCDPISEHNRLYWYRQTLGQGPEFLTYFQNEAQLEKSRLLSDRFSAERPKGSFSTLEIQRTEQGDSAMYLCASSVGTGDYYGYTFGSGTRLTVV.

This clone was found a few times. The chain is built from TRBV7-9 and TRBJ2-1; D is uncertain. V was cut by 1 base and J by 1 base, with 5 bases left in between. Germline V gene data show CDR1 as SEHNR and CDR2 as FQNEAQ (reference sequence). This CDR3 region has 14 residues. CDR3 loop: CASSLGGSYNEQFF. The CDR3 region has the DNA TGTGCCAGCAGCTTAGGAGGTTCCTACAATGAGCAGTTCTTC.

The gene calls are TRBV7-2 and TRBJ1-4; D ambiguous. The V gene's germline CDR1 is SGHTA and CDR2 FQGNSA. The CDR3 loop spans 14 amino acids. Between the trimmed V and J ends, which lost 3 bases and 0 bases, there was a span of 5 bases. CDR3 region: CASSFSPTNEKLFF. The CDR3 region has the DNA TGTGCCAGCAGCTTCTCCCCAACTAATGAAAAACTGTTTTTT. The whole variable domain, filled in from reference TRBV7-2 and TRBJ1-4, reads GAGVSQSPSNKVTEKGKDVELRCDPISGHTALYWYRQSLGQGLEFLIYFQGNSAPDKSGLPSDRFSAERTGGSVSTLTIQRTQQEDSAVYLCASSFSPTNEKLFFGSGTQLSVL.

In its sample, this clone was seen a few times. The chain has TRBV5-4 and TRBJ2-2, with D perhaps being TRBD1 or TRBD2 (5 bases each). CDR1 is SGHNT, CDR2 YYREEE, per germline (reference sequence). CDR3 length equals 15 residues. V lost 4 bases to trimming and J lost 5 bases, with 15 bases between them. The CDR3 DNA reads as TGTGCCAGCAGCCTGGGGCGCGGGCGAACCGGGGAGCTGTTTTTT. It yields the protein CASSLGRGRTGELFF.

A single count supports this clone. This sequence joins TRBV6-4 and TRBJ1-1; no clear D gene. V gave up 2 bases and J gave up 1 base, with 14 bases separating them. The CDR3 consists of 16 residues. Looked up from germline, CDR1 is MRHNA and CDR2 is SNTAGT. This CDR3 is CASSDHHSQENTEAFF. The CDR3 DNA follows: TGTGCCAGCAGTGACCACCACAGCCAAGAGAACACTGAAGCTTTCTTT.

The chain uses TRBV19 and TRBJ1-2, with 8 bases identical to TRBD1. The CDR3 has 14 amino acids. Per the germline V gene, CDR1 is LNHDA and CDR2 is SQIVND (reference sequence). V gave up 7 bases and J gave up 7 bases; unmatched junction bases: 11. The CDR3 bases are TGTGCCAGTACCCCGGGCAGGGGGCTTGGTGGCTACACCTTC. Translating gives CASTPGRGLGGYTF.

The chain uses TRBV6-1 and TRBJ1-2; D is perhaps TRBD1 (6 bases). The germline V gene has CDR1 MNHNS and CDR2 SASEGT. This CDR3 contains 17 residues. V shed 4 bases and J shed 2 bases, with 20 bases lying between them. The CDR3 nucleotides read TGTGCCAGCAGTGGCAGGGGACAAAGTCTAACCAACTATGGCTACACCTTC. It encodes CASSGRGQSLTNYGYTF.